A selection of T cell receptor beta chains follows, all from one sample in a study of PD-L1 blockade in urothelial cancer. TCRdb keeps only in-frame clones here, not all; method: immunoSEQ multiplex PCR. The top ten hold under 2% of the sample, which has about 120,000 clones, around 89% seen once. Specimen: PBMCs, collected around atezolizumab (anti-PD-L1) treatment. These receptors originate from a man in his 60s with urothelial cancer. Each CDR3 is given with its conserved first and last residue. Each record gives: CDR3 DNA, CDR3 protein, clone size, D gene, V gene, J gene. The D gene is left open where the match is weak. Some rows mark clone size as missing; the rest say once, few, many or name a class of expanded clone.

cdr3_nt: TGTGCCAGCAGCCCCCAAGTTGGGGGCGCGTTATTCTTC; cdr3_aa: CASSPQVGGALFF; clone_size: -; d_call: -; v_call: TRBV14; j_call: TRBJ1-2
cdr3_nt: TGTGCCAGCAGCTTAAATGGAGGGGTGAACACCGGGGAGCTGTTTTTT; cdr3_aa: CASSLNGGVNTGELFF; clone_size: -; d_call: -; v_call: TRBV7-3; j_call: TRBJ2-2
cdr3_nt: TGTGCCAGCAGCTCCCTCGGACAGGGCCATGAAGAGCAGTACTTC; cdr3_aa: CASSSLGQGHEEQYF; clone_size: -; d_call: TRBD1; v_call: TRBV7-9; j_call: TRBJ2-7
cdr3_nt: TGCGCCAGCAGCTCGACGGGGGCTGGGGCCAACGTCCTGACTTTC; cdr3_aa: CASSSTGAGANVLTF; clone_size: -; d_call: -; v_call: TRBV5-1; j_call: TRBJ2-6
cdr3_nt: TGTGCCAGCAGCCCTTACTCTGGAAACACCATATATTTT; cdr3_aa: CASSPYSGNTIYF; clone_size: -; d_call: -; v_call: TRBV5-6; j_call: TRBJ1-3
cdr3_nt: TGTGCCAGCAGCTACCGGACACCGAACACCGGGGAGCTGTTTTTT; cdr3_aa: CASSYRTPNTGELFF; clone_size: -; d_call: -; v_call: TRBV11-2; j_call: TRBJ2-2
cdr3_nt: TGTGCCAGCACCCCAGGGGCAGATGGAAACACCATATATTTT; cdr3_aa: CASTPGADGNTIYF; clone_size: -; d_call: -; v_call: TRBV6-1; j_call: TRBJ1-3
cdr3_nt: TGTGCCAGCAGCACTGGACAGCCTAATCAGCCCCAGCATTTT; cdr3_aa: CASSTGQPNQPQHF; clone_size: -; d_call: -; v_call: TRBV5-6; j_call: TRBJ1-5
cdr3_nt: TGTGCCAGCAGCTTAGATACGGGGAATTCACCCCTCCACTTT; cdr3_aa: CASSLDTGNSPLHF; clone_size: -; d_call: -; v_call: TRBV11-3; j_call: TRBJ1-6
cdr3_nt: TGCGCCAGCAGTGAGTCGATAGCGGGAGTATACGAGCAGTACTTC; cdr3_aa: CASSESIAGVYEQYF; clone_size: -; d_call: TRBD2; v_call: TRBV10-1; j_call: TRBJ2-7
cdr3_nt: TGTGCCAGTACCCACCGGGGACTAGCGGGCGGCAATGAGCAGTTCTTC; cdr3_aa: CASTHRGLAGGNEQFF; clone_size: -; d_call: TRBD2; v_call: TRBV19; j_call: TRBJ2-1
cdr3_nt: TGTGCCAGTAGTATCGGACAGATTGGCGCCGAGCAGTACTTC; cdr3_aa: CASSIGQIGAEQYF; clone_size: few; d_call: -; v_call: TRBV19; j_call: TRBJ2-7
cdr3_nt: TGTGCCAGCAGCTTAGGATACGGGGAGACCCAGTACTTC; cdr3_aa: CASSLGYGETQYF; clone_size: -; d_call: -; v_call: TRBV7-8; j_call: TRBJ2-5
cdr3_nt: TGTGCCAGCAGCTTAATGGGGCCACAAGAGACCCAGTACTTC; cdr3_aa: CASSLMGPQETQYF; clone_size: -; d_call: -; v_call: TRBV11-1; j_call: TRBJ2-5
cdr3_nt: TGTGCCAGCAGGGACACCCCTTTGCGCACCGGGGAGCTGTTTTTT; cdr3_aa: CASRDTPLRTGELFF; clone_size: -; d_call: -; v_call: TRBV6-5; j_call: TRBJ2-2
cdr3_nt: TGTGCCATCAGTTCCGGGACAGGGGGCAATCAGCCCCAGCATTTT; cdr3_aa: CAISSGTGGNQPQHF; clone_size: -; d_call: TRBD1; v_call: TRBV10-3; j_call: TRBJ1-5
cdr3_nt: TGTGCCAGCCGCGGGCCAATCAATCAGCCCCAGCATTTT; cdr3_aa: CASRGPINQPQHF; clone_size: once; d_call: -; v_call: TRBV6-1; j_call: TRBJ1-5
cdr3_nt: TGTGCCAGTACCGTAGACAGGGGGGTTGACTATGGCTACACCTTC; cdr3_aa: CASTVDRGVDYGYTF; clone_size: -; d_call: TRBD1; v_call: TRBV6-1; j_call: TRBJ1-2
cdr3_nt: TGTGCCAGCAGCTTGGGACTAGCGGGAGGGAACACCGGGGAGCTGTTTTTT; cdr3_aa: CASSLGLAGGNTGELFF; clone_size: -; d_call: TRBD2; v_call: TRBV11-3; j_call: TRBJ2-2
cdr3_nt: TGCGCCAGCAGCCAAATCTTATCATCGGGGAACACTGAAGCTTTCTTT; cdr3_aa: CASSQILSSGNTEAFF; clone_size: -; d_call: -; v_call: TRBV4-1; j_call: TRBJ1-1
cdr3_nt: TGTGCCATCAGTGAGTCTTCGATCGGGTTTTACGAGCAGTACTTC; cdr3_aa: CAISESSIGFYEQYF; clone_size: -; d_call: -; v_call: TRBV10-3; j_call: TRBJ2-7
cdr3_nt: TGTGCCAGCAGCGACCGGACAGGGGCTAACTATGGCTACACCTTC; cdr3_aa: CASSDRTGANYGYTF; clone_size: -; d_call: TRBD1; v_call: TRBV7-6; j_call: TRBJ1-2
cdr3_nt: TGTGCCAGCAGCGGAGAGACAGGGATCTCCTACGAGCAGTACTTC; cdr3_aa: CASSGETGISYEQYF; clone_size: -; d_call: TRBD1; v_call: TRBV28; j_call: TRBJ2-7
cdr3_nt: TGCGCCAGCAGCCCAAGAGCGGGAACCTACAATGAGCAGTTCTTC; cdr3_aa: CASSPRAGTYNEQFF; clone_size: -; d_call: TRBD2; v_call: TRBV5-1; j_call: TRBJ2-1
cdr3_nt: TGTGCCAGCTCACCACTCAGCGGGAAAGCCGGGGAGCTGTTTTTT; cdr3_aa: CASSPLSGKAGELFF; clone_size: once; d_call: TRBD2; v_call: TRBV18; j_call: TRBJ2-2
cdr3_nt: TGTGCCAGCAGCGGCGGTCTAGCGGGAGCCGGGGAGCTGTTTTTT; cdr3_aa: CASSGGLAGAGELFF; clone_size: -; d_call: TRBD2; v_call: TRBV9; j_call: TRBJ2-2
cdr3_nt: TGTGCCAGCAGCGTAGTAACGGGGGGGATGCGGGCCGGGGAGCTGTTTTTT; cdr3_aa: CASSVVTGGMRAGELFF; clone_size: -; d_call: TRBD2; v_call: TRBV9; j_call: TRBJ2-2
cdr3_nt: TGTGCCAGCAGTTACTCTTCTAGCAGCAATGAGCAGTTCTTC; cdr3_aa: CASSYSSSSNEQFF; clone_size: -; d_call: -; v_call: TRBV6-5; j_call: TRBJ2-1
cdr3_nt: TGTGCCAGCAGCTCTAATGGAGCGCGGTACGAGCAGTACTTC; cdr3_aa: CASSSNGARYEQYF; clone_size: -; d_call: -; v_call: TRBV11-2; j_call: TRBJ2-7
cdr3_nt: TGTGCCAGCAGTATCCGGGACAGGGGGTCGTTCTTC; cdr3_aa: CASSIRDRGSFF; clone_size: -; d_call: TRBD1; v_call: TRBV28; j_call: TRBJ2-1
cdr3_nt: TGTGCCAGCAGCAGCACCGGGACATCAGTCAACGAGCAGTACTTC; cdr3_aa: CASSSTGTSVNEQYF; clone_size: -; d_call: -; v_call: TRBV5-4; j_call: TRBJ2-7
cdr3_nt: TGTGCCAGCAGTGTTACAGGGGGCGGTCAGCCCCAGCATTTT; cdr3_aa: CASSVTGGGQPQHF; clone_size: -; d_call: TRBD1; v_call: TRBV6-1; j_call: TRBJ1-5
cdr3_nt: TGTGCCAGCAGCCCGGCGGGCGGGGGCACAGATACGCAGTATTTT; cdr3_aa: CASSPAGGGTDTQYF; clone_size: -; d_call: -; v_call: TRBV6-5; j_call: TRBJ2-3
cdr3_nt: TGTGCCAGCAATCGCCCTGGGGCGTACTCCGACTATGGCTACACCTTC; cdr3_aa: CASNRPGAYSDYGYTF; clone_size: -; d_call: -; v_call: TRBV5-4; j_call: TRBJ1-2
cdr3_nt: TGTGCCAGTACCCCTCAGAGGACCTATAATTCACCCCTCCACTTT; cdr3_aa: CASTPQRTYNSPLHF; clone_size: -; d_call: -; v_call: TRBV19; j_call: TRBJ1-6
cdr3_nt: TGCGCCAGCAGCTTGGGGGTGAGCGGCGGGACCCAGTACTTC; cdr3_aa: CASSLGVSGGTQYF; clone_size: -; d_call: -; v_call: TRBV5-1; j_call: TRBJ2-5
cdr3_nt: TGTGCCAGTAGTTCCGGTGGGACCCAGTACTTC; cdr3_aa: CASSSGGTQYF; clone_size: -; d_call: -; v_call: TRBV19; j_call: TRBJ2-5
cdr3_nt: TGCGCCAGCAGCCTCCGCTATGAGGAGCTGTTTTTT; cdr3_aa: CASSLRYEELFF; clone_size: -; d_call: -; v_call: TRBV5-1; j_call: TRBJ2-2
cdr3_nt: TGTGCCAGCAGCCGAGGCCGGACAGGGGGCAATGAGCAGTTCTTC; cdr3_aa: CASSRGRTGGNEQFF; clone_size: -; d_call: TRBD1; v_call: TRBV7-9; j_call: TRBJ2-1